One sample yielded the 8 T cell receptor beta chains listed below, sequenced in a study of blood T cell repertoires in COVID-19. TCRdb's copy holds only in-frame clones and misses some; the assay was immunoSEQ multiplex PCR. Among approximately 490,000 clones, about 90% were seen once, and the ten largest hold 0.7%. Sequenced: PBMCs or T cells enriched from blood (not recorded which). These receptors came from a young woman who had recovered from COVID-19.

V is TRBV19 and J is TRBJ1-4; unclear D gene. The CDR3 extends over 16 amino acids. Looked up from germline, CDR1 is LNHDA and CDR2 is SQIVND (reference sequence). Trimming stripped 5 bases from V and 0 bases from J, with 13 bases between. CDR3 in DNA: TGTGCCAGTAGTGTCAACTACGGTGCAACTAATGAAAAACTGTTTTTT. Translated, it gives CASSVNYGATNEKLFF.

The rearrangement joins TRBV3-1 (or the pseudogene TRBV3-2) to TRBJ1-1; 8 bases agree with TRBD1. Trimming cost V 0 bases and J 3 bases; bases outside gene matches: 3. The CDR3 sequence is 15 residues long. In germline, CDR1 is LGHDT, CDR2 YNNKEL (reference sequence). The CDR3 sequence: CASSQEPDRDTEAFF. CDR3 DNA: TGTGCCAGCAGCCAAGAACCGGACAGGGACACTGAAGCTTTCTTT.

Comments on this clone: Different DNA sequences within this sample yield the same CDR3. The CDR3 protein is CASSYSGRNYGYTF. The CDR3 coding sequence is TGTGCCAGCAGTTACTCCGGCAGGAACTATGGCTACACCTTC. The chain is built from TRBV6-2 or TRBV6-3 and TRBJ1-2, with D uncertain. This CDR3 has 14 residues. Germline assignment: CDR1 MNHEY and CDR2 SVGEGT. V gave up 0 bases and J gave up 2 bases, with 7 bases separating them.

This chain connects TRBV24-1 to TRBJ1-5, with 7 bases fitting TRBD1. V lost 11 bases and J lost 4; bases outside the gene matches: 10. The germline gives CDR1 KGHDR, CDR2 SFDVKD. The CDR3 sequence is 14 residues long. Here the CDR3 DNA reads TGTGCCAGTCACTACAGGGGAGGTAATCAGCCCCAGCATTTT. Translation: CASHYRGGNQPQHF.

The chain couples TRBV29-1 to TRBJ1-2; tentative D call: TRBD1 (5 bases). CDR1 and CDR2 from the germline V gene are SQVTM and ANQGSEA. Trimming stripped 6 bases from V and 0 bases from J, with 14 bases between. This CDR3 has 14 amino acids. CDR3 sequence reads: CSVPEGDSNYGYTF. DNA of the CDR3: TGCAGCGTGCCGGAAGGGGACTCTAACTATGGCTACACCTTC.

The rearrangement links TRBV19 to TRBJ1-6; D is uncertain. Looked up from germline, CDR1 is LNHDA and CDR2 is SQIVND (reference sequence). The CDR3 contains 14 residues. V lost 5 bases, J lost 5 bases, and 10 bases lay in between. The CDR3 is CASSEEHNNSPLHF. In DNA, the CDR3 is TGTGCCAGTAGTGAGGAGCATAATAATTCACCCCTCCACTTT.

This chain links TRBV5-8 with TRBJ1-5, with 10 bases fitting TRBD1. Germline V gene lookup returns CDR1 SGHTS and CDR2 YDEGEE. Trimming removed 0 bases from V and 10 bases from J; junction bases left unmatched: 7. This CDR3 region has 15 residues. Here the CDR3 DNA reads TGTGCCAGCAGCTTGGATTCGGGACAGGGGACCCCCCAGCATTTT. Its protein is CASSLDSGQGTPQHF.

In this sample, this clone turned up a few times. The rearrangement joins TRBV2 to TRBJ2-3; TRBD1 agrees at 10 bases. Germline V gene sequence: CDR1 SNHLY, CDR2 FYNNEI. CDR3 length: 16 amino acids. After removal of 5 bases from V and 2 bases from J, the junction contained 7 bases not matched to a gene. In DNA, the CDR3 is TGTGCCAGCAGTAAGACAGGGGGCGACCCCACAGATACGCAGTATTTT. Its translation is CASSKTGGDPTDTQYF. The whole variable domain, filled in from reference TRBV2 and TRBJ2-3, reads EPEVTQTPSHQVTQMGQEVILRCVPISNHLYFYWYRQILGQKVEFLVSFYNNEISEKSEIFDDQFSVERPDGSNFTLKIRSTKLEDSAMYFCASSKTGGDPTDTQYFGPGTRLTVL.